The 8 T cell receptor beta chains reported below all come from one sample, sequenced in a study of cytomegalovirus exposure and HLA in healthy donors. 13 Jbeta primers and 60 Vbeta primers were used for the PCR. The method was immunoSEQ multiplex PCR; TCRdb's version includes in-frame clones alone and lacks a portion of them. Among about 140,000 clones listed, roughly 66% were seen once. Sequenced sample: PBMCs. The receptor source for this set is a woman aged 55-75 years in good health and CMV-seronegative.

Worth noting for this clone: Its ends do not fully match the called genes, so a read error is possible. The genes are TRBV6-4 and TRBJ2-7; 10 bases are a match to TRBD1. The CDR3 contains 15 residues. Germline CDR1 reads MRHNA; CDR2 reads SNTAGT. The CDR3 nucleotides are TGTGCCAGCAGCAAAGGACAGGGGGGCTCCTACGGGCAGTACTTC. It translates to CASSKGQGGSYGQYF.

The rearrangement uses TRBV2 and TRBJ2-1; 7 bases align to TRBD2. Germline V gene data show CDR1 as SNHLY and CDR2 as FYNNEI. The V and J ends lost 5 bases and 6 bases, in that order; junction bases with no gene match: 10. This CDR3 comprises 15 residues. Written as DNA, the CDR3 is TGTGCCAGCAGTCCTGCGGGTTGGGGGGGCAATGAGCAGTTCTTC. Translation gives CASSPAGWGGNEQFF.

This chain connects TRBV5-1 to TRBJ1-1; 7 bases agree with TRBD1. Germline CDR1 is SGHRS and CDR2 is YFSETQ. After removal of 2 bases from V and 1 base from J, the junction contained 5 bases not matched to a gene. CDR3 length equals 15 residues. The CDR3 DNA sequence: TGCGCCAGCAGCTTACTCGACAGGGCGAACACTGAAGCTTTCTTT. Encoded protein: CASSLLDRANTEAFF.

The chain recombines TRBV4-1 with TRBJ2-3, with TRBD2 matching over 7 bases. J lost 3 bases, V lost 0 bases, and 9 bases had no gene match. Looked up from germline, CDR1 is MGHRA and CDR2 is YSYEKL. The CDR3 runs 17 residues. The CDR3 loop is CASSQDPFGGSTDTQYF. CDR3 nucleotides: TGCGCCAGCAGCCAAGATCCTTTTGGCGGGAGTACAGATACGCAGTATTTT.

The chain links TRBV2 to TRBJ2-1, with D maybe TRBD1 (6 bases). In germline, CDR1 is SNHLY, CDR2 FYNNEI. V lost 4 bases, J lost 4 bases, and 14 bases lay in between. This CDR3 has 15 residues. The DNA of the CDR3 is TGTGCCAGCAGTGCGGAGGCGACAGGATACAATGAGCAGTTCTTC. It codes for CASSAEATGYNEQFF.

CDR3 region: CASSSSGRSYEQYF. As DNA, the CDR3 is TGTGCCAGCAGCTCTAGCGGGAGGAGTTACGAGCAGTACTTC. V and J are TRBV7-2 and TRBJ2-7; 11 bases align to TRBD2. In germline, CDR1 is SGHTA, CDR2 FQGNSA. V dropped 4 bases and J dropped 4; count of bases not matched to a gene: 3. This CDR3 region has 14 residues.

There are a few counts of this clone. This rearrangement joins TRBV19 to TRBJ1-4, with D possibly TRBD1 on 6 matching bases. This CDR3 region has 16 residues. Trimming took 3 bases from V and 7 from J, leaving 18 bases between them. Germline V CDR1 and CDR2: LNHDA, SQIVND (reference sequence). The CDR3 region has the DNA TGTGCCAGTAGTATGTCAACAGGGCCGGGAGGTGAAAAACTGTTTTTT. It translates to CASSMSTGPGGEKLFF.

CDR3 bases: TGTGCCAGCAAGAGTAGCGGGAGGCCTGAGACCCAGTACTTC. As protein: CASKSSGRPETQYF. This chain links TRBV27 with TRBJ2-5; 10 bases map to TRBD2. Germline V gives CDR1 MNHEY, CDR2 SMNVEV (reference sequence). Trimming at V came to 7 bases and at J to 5 bases, leaving 7 bases not matched to a gene. CDR3 size: 14 residues.